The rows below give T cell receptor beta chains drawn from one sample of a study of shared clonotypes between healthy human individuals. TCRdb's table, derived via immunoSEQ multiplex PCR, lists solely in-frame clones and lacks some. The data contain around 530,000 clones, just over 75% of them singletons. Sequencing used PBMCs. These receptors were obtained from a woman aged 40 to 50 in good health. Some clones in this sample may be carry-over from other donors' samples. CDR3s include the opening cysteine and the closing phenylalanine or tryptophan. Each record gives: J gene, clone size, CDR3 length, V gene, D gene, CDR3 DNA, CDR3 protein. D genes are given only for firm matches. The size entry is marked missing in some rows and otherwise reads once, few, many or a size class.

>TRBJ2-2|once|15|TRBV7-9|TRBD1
TGTGCCAGCAGCTTAACCGGACAGGGGACCGGGGAGCTGTTTTTT
CASSLTGQGTGELFF
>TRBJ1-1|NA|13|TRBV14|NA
TGTGCCAGCAGCCCCGCTCGGGGGACTGAAGCTTTCTTT
CASSPARGTEAFF
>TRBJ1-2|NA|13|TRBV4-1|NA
TGCGCCAGCAGCCAAGGGCAGGACTATGGCTACACCTTC
CASSQGQDYGYTF
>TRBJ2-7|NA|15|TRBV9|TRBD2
TGTGCCAGCAGCGTATCGGGCGGGAGGACGGGCGAGCAGTACTTC
CASSVSGGRTGEQYF
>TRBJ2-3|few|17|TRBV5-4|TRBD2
TGTGCCAGCAGCGAGACTAGCGGGAGGGCGGGCACAGATACGCAGTATTTT
CASSETSGRAGTDTQYF
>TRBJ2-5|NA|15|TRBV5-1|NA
TGCGCCAGCAGACAGGGGGGGTTTATCCAAGAGACCCAGTACTTC
CASRQGGFIQETQYF
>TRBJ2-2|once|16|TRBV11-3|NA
TGTGCCAGCAGCTTAGCCGCAGGGGTGAACACCGGGGAGCTGTTTTTT
CASSLAAGVNTGELFF
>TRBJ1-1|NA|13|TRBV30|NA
TGTGTCTGGAGTGCCTCCAGGAGCACTGAAGCTTTCTTT
CVWSASRSTEAFF
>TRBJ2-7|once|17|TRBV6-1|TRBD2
TGTGCCAGCAGTGGATCGGGACTAGCGGGAGGGTCCCACGAGCAGTACTTC
CASSGSGLAGGSHEQYF
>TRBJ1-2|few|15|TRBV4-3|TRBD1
TGCGCCAGCAGCCAAGATGGGACAGGTGACTATGGCTACACCTTC
CASSQDGTGDYGYTF
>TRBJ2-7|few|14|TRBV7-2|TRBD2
TGTGCCAGCAGCCAGGAATCGGGAGGCTCCGAGCAGTACTTC
CASSQESGGSEQYF
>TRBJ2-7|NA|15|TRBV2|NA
TGTGCCAGCAGTGAAGGTCGGGACGCCATGGGAGAGCAGTACTTC
CASSEGRDAMGEQYF
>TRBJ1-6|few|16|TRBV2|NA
TGTGCCAGCGCTGTTGGGGAAGGGGAGTCAGGTTCACCCCTCCACTTT
CASAVGEGESGSPLHF
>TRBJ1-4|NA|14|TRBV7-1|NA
TGTGCCAGCAGCTTTCTGCGCAATAATGAAAAACTGTTTTTT
CASSFLRNNEKLFF
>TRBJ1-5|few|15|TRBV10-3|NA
TGTGCCATCAGTGAGGGCAGCAATAGCAATCAGCCCCAGCATTTT
CAISEGSNSNQPQHF
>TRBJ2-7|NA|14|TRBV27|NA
TGTGCCAGCAGTTTTTCTTGGCAGCTATACGAGCAGTACTTC
CASSFSWQLYEQYF
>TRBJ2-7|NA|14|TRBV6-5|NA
TGTGCCAGCAGTTACGGCGGGGATACCTACGAGCAGTACTTC
CASSYGGDTYEQYF
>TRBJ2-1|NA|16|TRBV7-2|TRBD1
TGTGCCAGCAGGAAAAAAGGACAGGGGGCTTACAATGAGCAGTTCTTC
CASRKKGQGAYNEQFF
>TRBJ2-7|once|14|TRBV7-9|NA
TGTGCCAGCAGCTCTCTACAGGGATTCGCCGAGCAGTACTTC
CASSSLQGFAEQYF
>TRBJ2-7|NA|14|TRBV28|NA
TGTGCCAGCAGTTTAGTGGGGATCTCCTACGAGCAGTACTTC
CASSLVGISYEQYF
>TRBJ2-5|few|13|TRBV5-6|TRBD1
TGTGCCAGCAGCCCGACAGGGAAAGAGACCCAGTACTTC
CASSPTGKETQYF
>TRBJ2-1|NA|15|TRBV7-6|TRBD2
TGTGCCAGCAGTTCCGGACTAGCGGCCTACAATGAGCAGTTCTTC
CASSSGLAAYNEQFF
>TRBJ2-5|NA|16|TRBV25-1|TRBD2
TGTGCCAGCAGTGGACTAGCGGCGTCGGACAAAGAGACCCAGTACTTC
CASSGLAASDKETQYF
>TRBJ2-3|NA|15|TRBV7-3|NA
TGTGCCAGCAGCTTTTCGGGCCCTAGCACAGATACGCAGTATTTT
CASSFSGPSTDTQYF
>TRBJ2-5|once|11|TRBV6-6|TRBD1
TGTGCCAGCGGGACAGAAGAGACCCAGTACTTC
CASGTEETQYF
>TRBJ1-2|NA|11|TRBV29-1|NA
TGCAGCGTCCGGGACGCCCATGGCTACACCTTC
CSVRDAHGYTF
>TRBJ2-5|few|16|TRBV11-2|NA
TGTGCCAGCAGCCCCTGGGGGGCGGGGTTGATGGAGACCCAGTACTTC
CASSPWGAGLMETQYF
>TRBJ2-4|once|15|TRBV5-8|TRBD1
TGTGCCAGCAGCCGAGACAGGGATTGGGAAAACATTCAGTACTTC
CASSRDRDWENIQYF
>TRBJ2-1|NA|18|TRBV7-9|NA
TGTGCCAGCAGCTTATATCGGGGGGCAGGGCGGCAATACAATGAGCAGTTCTTC
CASSLYRGAGRQYNEQFF
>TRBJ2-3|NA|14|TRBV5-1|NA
TGCGCCAGCAGCGAACAGGGCCACACAGATACGCAGTATTTT
CASSEQGHTDTQYF
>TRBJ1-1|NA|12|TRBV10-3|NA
TGTGCCATCAGTGCGGGGGGCACTGAAGCTTTCTTT
CAISAGGTEAFF
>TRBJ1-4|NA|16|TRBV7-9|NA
TGTGCCAGCAGACTGGGACGGATTGCAACTAATGAAAAACTGTTTTTT
CASRLGRIATNEKLFF
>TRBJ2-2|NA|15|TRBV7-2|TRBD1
TGTGCCAGCAGCTCCAGGGGGTTTAACACCGGGGAGCTGTTTTTT
CASSSRGFNTGELFF
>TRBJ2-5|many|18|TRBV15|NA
TGTGCCACCAGCAGAGATAAGAGCTCCTATACGTACCAAGAGACCCAGTACTTC
CATSRDKSSYTYQETQYF
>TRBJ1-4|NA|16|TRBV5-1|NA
TGCGCCAGCACCGGGGGTGGTCTTGCAACTAATGAAAAACTGTTTTTT
CASTGGGLATNEKLFF
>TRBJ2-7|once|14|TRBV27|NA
TGTGCCAGCAGTCCCTGGACAGCTTCCTACGAGCAGTACTTC
CASSPWTASYEQYF
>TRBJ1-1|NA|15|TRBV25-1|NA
TGTGCCAGCAGGGCTTATACAGGGCCCAGGACTGAAGCTTTCTTT
CASRAYTGPRTEAFF
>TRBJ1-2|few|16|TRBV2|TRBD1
TGTGCCAGCAGAGGCGGGACAGGGGGAGAGGGCTATGGCTACACCTTC
CASRGGTGGEGYGYTF
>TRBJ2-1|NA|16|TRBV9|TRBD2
TGTGCCAGCAGCGGAGCCGCTAGCGGCAGCAGGAATGAGCAGTTCTTC
CASSGAASGSRNEQFF
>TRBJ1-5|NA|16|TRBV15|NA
TGTGCCACCAGCAGAGAGGGAAGACAGGTCAATCAGCCCCAGCATTTT
CATSREGRQVNQPQHF
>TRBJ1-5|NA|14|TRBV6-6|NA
TGTGCCAGCAGAGAGGGGGGGGGCGATCAGCCCCAGCATTTT
CASREGGGDQPQHF
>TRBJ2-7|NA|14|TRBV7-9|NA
TGTGCCAGCAGCTTCGCAGGAAATCACTACGAGCAGTACTTC
CASSFAGNHYEQYF
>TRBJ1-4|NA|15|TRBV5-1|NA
TGCGCCAGCAGCTATGGGACTGCAACTAATGAAAAACTGTTTTTT
CASSYGTATNEKLFF
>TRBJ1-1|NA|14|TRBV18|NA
TGTGCCAGCTCACCAAACAGGCTGAACACTGAAGCCTTCTTT
CASSPNRLNTEAFF
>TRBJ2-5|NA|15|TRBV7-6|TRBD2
TGTGCCAGCAGCATGGGACTAGCGGGAGGGGAGACCCAGTACTTC
CASSMGLAGGETQYF
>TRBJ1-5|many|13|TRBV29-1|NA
TGCAGCGCATCGGACAGAAACAATCAGCCCCAGCATTTT
CSASDRNNQPQHF
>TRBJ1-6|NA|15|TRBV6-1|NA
TGTGCCAGCACACCAATACAGGGTGTTGAATCACCCCTCCACTTT
CASTPIQGVESPLHF
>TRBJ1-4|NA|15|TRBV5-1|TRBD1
TGCGCCAGCAGCGTGACAGGGGGCACTAATGAAAAACTGTTTTTT
CASSVTGGTNEKLFF
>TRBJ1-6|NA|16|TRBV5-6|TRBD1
TGTGCCAGCAGCCAACGAGGGACAGGGGAAAATTCACCCCTCCACTTT
CASSQRGTGENSPLHF
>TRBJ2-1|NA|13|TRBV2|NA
TGTGCCAGCAGTGAACTGCAATTAGGAGAGCAGTTCTTC
CASSELQLGEQFF
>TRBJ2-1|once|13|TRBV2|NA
TGTGCCAGCAGTGCCCAGGGAGTGGATGAGCAGTTCTTC
CASSAQGVDEQFF
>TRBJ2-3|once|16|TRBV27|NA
TGTGCCAGCAGTTTATCGGGCGGGATAAGCACAGATACGCAGTATTTT
CASSLSGGISTDTQYF
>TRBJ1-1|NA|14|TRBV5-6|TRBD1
TGTGCCAGCAGCTTGGCGCAGGGGGACACTGAAGCTTCCTTT
CASSLAQGDTEASF
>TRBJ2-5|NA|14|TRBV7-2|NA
TGTGCCAGCAGCTTAATGGGACGGCAAGAGACCCAGTACTTC
CASSLMGRQETQYF
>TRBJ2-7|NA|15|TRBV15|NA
TGTGCCACCAGCAGAGAAACAGTCCCCTCCTACGAGCAGTACTTC
CATSRETVPSYEQYF
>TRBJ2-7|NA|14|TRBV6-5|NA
TGTGCCAGCAGAACCGGAGGGGTGACCTACGAGCAGTACTTC
CASRTGGVTYEQYF
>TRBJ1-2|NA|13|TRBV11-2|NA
TGTGCCAGCAGCTTAGCGGGGCCGGGGGGCTACACCTTC
CASSLAGPGGYTF
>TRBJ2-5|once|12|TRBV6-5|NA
TGTGCCAGCAGTTACCGGGACGGGACCCAGTACTTC
CASSYRDGTQYF
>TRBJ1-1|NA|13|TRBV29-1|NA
TGCAGCGTTCGACCTCCTTCTTACACTGAAGCTTTCTTT
CSVRPPSYTEAFF